Listed below are T cell receptor beta chains from one sample, sequenced in a study of T cells in Graves' hyperthyroidism and ophthalmopathy. TCRdb redid the calling of the multiplex PCR reads with MiXCR, one entry per CDR3 protein. The table lists approximately 600,000 distinct CDR3 sequences, less than 25% of them singletons. The specimen was blood. These receptor sequences come from a man aged 30 to 45 with Graves' ophthalmopathy. CDR3s include the opening cysteine and the closing phenylalanine or tryptophan. Fields, in order: J gene, clone size, D gene, V gene, CDR3 protein, CDR3 DNA. A D gene is named only where the DNA matches it firmly. Size values are once, few and many counts, or a class for expanded clones, and some rows have none.

j_gene: TRBJ2-7; abundance: NA; d_gene: NA; v_gene: TRBV6-1; CDR3aa: CTSSFPSGTSTYEQYF; CDR3nt: TGTACCAGCTCCTTCCCATCCGGGACTTCGACTTACGAGCAGTACTTC
j_gene: TRBJ2-3; abundance: few; d_gene: NA; v_gene: TRBV4-3; CDR3aa: CASSQESDSTDTQYF; CDR3nt: TGCGCCAGCAGCCAAGAATCGGACAGCACAGATACGCAGTATTTT
j_gene: TRBJ1-4; abundance: NA; d_gene: NA; v_gene: TRBV5-1; CDR3aa: CASSLNSHNEKLFF; CDR3nt: TGCGCCAGCAGCTTGAACAGCCATAATGAAAAACTGTTTTTT
j_gene: TRBJ1-1; abundance: few; d_gene: NA; v_gene: TRBV10-3; CDR3aa: CAISESGLNTEAFF; CDR3nt: TGTGCCATCAGTGAAAGCGGCTTGAACACTGAAGCTTTCTTT
j_gene: TRBJ2-5; abundance: NA; d_gene: NA; v_gene: TRBV4-2; CDR3aa: CASSQARTRETQYF; CDR3nt: TGTGCCAGCAGCCAAGCACGGACCCGAGAGACCCAGTACTTC
j_gene: TRBJ2-1; abundance: NA; d_gene: NA; v_gene: TRBV9; CDR3aa: CASSVVKPLRTNEQFF; CDR3nt: TGTGCCAGCAGCGTAGTAAAGCCCCTCCGCACCAATGAGCAGTTCTTC
j_gene: TRBJ2-1; abundance: many; d_gene: NA; v_gene: TRBV20-1; CDR3aa: CSARDKQGARLAGVDEQFF; CDR3nt: TGCAGTGCTAGAGATAAACAGGGGGCTAGGCTAGCGGGAGTGGATGAGCAGTTCTTC
j_gene: TRBJ2-7; abundance: NA; d_gene: TRBD2; v_gene: TRBV28; CDR3aa: CASSTSTTSGSREQYF; CDR3nt: TGTGCCAGCAGTACATCAACCACTAGCGGGAGCCGCGAGCAGTACTTC
j_gene: TRBJ2-7; abundance: few; d_gene: NA; v_gene: TRBV28; CDR3aa: CASSVLGEQYF; CDR3nt: TGTGCCAGCAGTGTACTGGGCGAGCAGTACTTC
j_gene: TRBJ2-2; abundance: few; d_gene: NA; v_gene: TRBV6-5; CDR3aa: CASSYFGETGELFF; CDR3nt: TGTGCCAGCAGTTACTTTGGGGAGACCGGGGAGCTGTTTTTT
j_gene: TRBJ1-1; abundance: NA; d_gene: NA; v_gene: TRBV6-1; CDR3aa: CASSQGLIQDTEAFF; CDR3nt: TGTGCCAGCAGCCAAGGTCTCATCCAGGACACTGAAGCTTTCTTT
j_gene: TRBJ2-6; abundance: NA; d_gene: TRBD1; v_gene: TRBV5-1; CDR3aa: CASRDRGSLSGANVLTF; CDR3nt: TGCGCCAGCAGAGACAGGGGATCCCTCTCTGGGGCCAACGTCCTGACTTTC
j_gene: TRBJ1-2; abundance: NA; d_gene: NA; v_gene: TRBV27; CDR3aa: CASRPLEYRDYGYTF; CDR3nt: TGTGCCAGCCGTCCCCTTGAGTACAGAGACTATGGCTACACCTTC
j_gene: TRBJ1-1; abundance: few; d_gene: TRBD1; v_gene: TRBV29-1; CDR3aa: CSVEDRGQAFF; CDR3nt: TGCAGCGTTGAGGACAGGGGGCAAGCTTTCTTT
j_gene: TRBJ1-6; abundance: few; d_gene: TRBD1; v_gene: TRBV28; CDR3aa: CASRLGTAYNSPLHF; CDR3nt: TGTGCCAGCCGACTTGGGACAGCCTATAATTCACCCCTCCACTTT
j_gene: TRBJ1-1; abundance: many; d_gene: NA; v_gene: TRBV28; CDR3aa: CASSPPGPEAFF; CDR3nt: TGTGCCAGCAGCCCCCCGGGGCCAGAAGCTTTCTTT
j_gene: TRBJ2-7; abundance: NA; d_gene: NA; v_gene: TRBV7-9; CDR3aa: CASSLRREGVYEQYF; CDR3nt: TGTGCCAGCAGCTTACGAAGGGAGGGGGTTTACGAGCAGTACTTC
j_gene: TRBJ2-5; abundance: NA; d_gene: NA; v_gene: TRBV7-3; CDR3aa: CASSAGTQETQYF; CDR3nt: TGTGCCAGCAGCGCTGGGACCCAAGAGACCCAGTACTTC
j_gene: TRBJ2-7; abundance: once; d_gene: NA; v_gene: TRBV19; CDR3aa: CASSTPETYEQYF; CDR3nt: TGTGCCAGTAGTACCCCGGAGACCTACGAGCAGTACTTC
j_gene: TRBJ2-3; abundance: few; d_gene: TRBD1; v_gene: TRBV7-9; CDR3aa: CASSSGGGNTDTQYF; CDR3nt: TGTGCCAGCAGCTCAGGGGGCGGGAACACAGATACGCAGTATTTT
j_gene: TRBJ2-7; abundance: few; d_gene: NA; v_gene: TRBV29-1; CDR3aa: CSVELDSPYEQYF; CDR3nt: TGCAGCGTTGAACTTGACAGTCCCTACGAGCAGTACTTC
j_gene: TRBJ2-2; abundance: many; d_gene: NA; v_gene: TRBV12-3/TRBV12-4; CDR3aa: CASSFRESTGELFF; CDR3nt: TGTGCCAGCAGTTTCCGGGAGTCGACCGGGGAGCTGTTTTTT
j_gene: TRBJ1-5; abundance: NA; d_gene: TRBD1; v_gene: TRBV20-1; CDR3aa: CSARDQVGQRSNQPQHF; CDR3nt: TGCAGTGCTAGAGATCAGGTGGGACAGCGTAGCAATCAGCCCCAGCATTTT
j_gene: TRBJ2-1; abundance: few; d_gene: NA; v_gene: TRBV5-6; CDR3aa: CASSSGPEYNEQFF; CDR3nt: TGTGCCAGCAGCTCGGGGCCAGAATACAATGAGCAGTTCTTC
j_gene: TRBJ2-1; abundance: NA; d_gene: TRBD2; v_gene: TRBV28; CDR3aa: CASRRTSGNEFF; CDR3nt: TGTGCCAGCAGGAGGACTAGCGGGAATGAGTTCTTC
j_gene: TRBJ2-7; abundance: NA; d_gene: TRBD2; v_gene: TRBV20-1; CDR3aa: CSAREDASGIPYEQYF; CDR3nt: TGCAGTGCTAGAGAAGATGCTAGCGGAATACCCTACGAGCAGTACTTC
j_gene: TRBJ2-3; abundance: NA; d_gene: TRBD1; v_gene: TRBV29-1; CDR3aa: CSGQQGADTQYF; CDR3nt: TGCAGCGGCCAACAGGGGGCAGATACGCAGTATTTT
j_gene: TRBJ1-3; abundance: few; d_gene: NA; v_gene: TRBV6-5; CDR3aa: CASSYGFSDRYSGNTIYF; CDR3nt: TGTGCCAGCAGTTACGGGTTTTCAGACCGGTACTCTGGAAACACCATATATTTT
j_gene: TRBJ2-7; abundance: few; d_gene: NA; v_gene: TRBV7-7; CDR3aa: CASSPGISREQYF; CDR3nt: TGTGCTAGCAGCCCCGGGATCTCCCGCGAGCAGTACTTC
j_gene: TRBJ2-7; abundance: many; d_gene: TRBD1; v_gene: TRBV28; CDR3aa: CASSLRTGDYEQYF; CDR3nt: TGTGCCAGCAGTTTACGGACAGGGGACTACGAGCAGTACTTC
j_gene: TRBJ2-7; abundance: few; d_gene: TRBD2; v_gene: TRBV30; CDR3aa: CAWSPAGGPTYEQYF; CDR3nt: TGTGCCTGGAGTCCCGCGGGAGGCCCCACCTACGAGCAGTACTTC
j_gene: TRBJ2-5; abundance: NA; d_gene: TRBD1; v_gene: TRBV20-1; CDR3aa: CSAEYRGQKTQYF; CDR3nt: TGCAGTGCTGAGTACAGGGGACAGAAGACCCAGTACTTC
j_gene: TRBJ2-1; abundance: few; d_gene: NA; v_gene: TRBV7-2; CDR3aa: CASTIGGGLYNEQFF; CDR3nt: TGTGCCAGCACCATAGGGGGAGGGCTTTACAATGAGCAGTTCTTC
j_gene: TRBJ2-7; abundance: many; d_gene: TRBD1; v_gene: TRBV2; CDR3aa: CASSQDRALTYEQYF; CDR3nt: TGTGCCAGCAGTCAGGACAGGGCGTTAACCTACGAGCAGTACTTC
j_gene: TRBJ2-7; abundance: few; d_gene: NA; v_gene: TRBV28; CDR3aa: CASSPTGSKGSHEQYF; CDR3nt: TGTGCCAGCAGTCCAACCGGAAGCAAGGGGTCCCACGAGCAGTACTTC
j_gene: TRBJ2-1; abundance: NA; d_gene: TRBD1; v_gene: TRBV9; CDR3aa: CASSVQGGGFYNEQFF; CDR3nt: TGTGCCAGCAGCGTCCAAGGGGGCGGCTTTTACAATGAGCAGTTCTTC
j_gene: TRBJ2-3; abundance: NA; d_gene: NA; v_gene: TRBV18; CDR3aa: CASSPRGAAGRTDTQYF; CDR3nt: TGTGCCAGCTCACCACGAGGGGCGGCAGGCCGCACAGATACGCAGTATTTT
j_gene: TRBJ1-1; abundance: many; d_gene: NA; v_gene: TRBV7-9; CDR3aa: CASSLVSGSSLGTEAFF; CDR3nt: TGTGCCAGCAGCTTAGTTAGCGGCAGTTCCTTGGGCACTGAAGCTTTCTTT
j_gene: TRBJ1-2; abundance: NA; d_gene: NA; v_gene: TRBV5-6; CDR3aa: CASSVQGYGYTF; CDR3nt: TGTGCCAGCAGCGTTCAGGGCTATGGCTACACCTTC
j_gene: TRBJ2-7; abundance: NA; d_gene: NA; v_gene: TRBV3-1; CDR3aa: CASRPGSGHEQYF; CDR3nt: TGTGCCAGCAGGCCGGGGTCCGGGCACGAGCAGTACTTC
j_gene: TRBJ2-5; abundance: many; d_gene: NA; v_gene: TRBV11-1; CDR3aa: CASSSANREFRETQYF; CDR3nt: TGTGCCAGCAGCTCGGCCAACAGGGAGTTTAGGGAGACCCAGTACTTC
j_gene: TRBJ2-1; abundance: NA; d_gene: TRBD2; v_gene: TRBV7-2; CDR3aa: CASELAGLPYNEQFF; CDR3nt: TGTGCCAGCGAACTAGCGGGATTACCCTACAATGAGCAGTTCTTC
j_gene: TRBJ1-1; abundance: NA; d_gene: TRBD1; v_gene: TRBV5-1; CDR3aa: CASSFGTGATEAFF; CDR3nt: TGCGCCAGCAGCTTTGGGACAGGGGCCACTGAAGCTTTCTTT
j_gene: TRBJ1-1; abundance: once; d_gene: TRBD1; v_gene: TRBV7-9; CDR3aa: CASSPPYGQGGTEAFF; CDR3nt: TGTGCCAGCTCACCACCTTATGGACAGGGAGGAACTGAAGCTTTCTTT
j_gene: TRBJ2-5; abundance: few; d_gene: NA; v_gene: TRBV20-1; CDR3aa: CSARDATQGQETQYF; CDR3nt: TGCAGTGCTAGAGATGCTACACAAGGACAAGAGACCCAGTACTTC
j_gene: TRBJ1-4; abundance: NA; d_gene: NA; v_gene: TRBV13; CDR3aa: CASSEQGAVEKLFF; CDR3nt: TGTGCCAGCAGCGAACAGGGAGCGGTTGAAAAACTGTTTTTT
j_gene: TRBJ2-1; abundance: NA; d_gene: NA; v_gene: TRBV20-1; CDR3aa: CSDRKTLNNEQFF; CDR3nt: TGCAGTGATAGAAAGACTCTCAACAATGAGCAGTTCTTC
j_gene: TRBJ1-5; abundance: many; d_gene: TRBD1; v_gene: TRBV6-1; CDR3aa: CASSWGQTNQPQHF; CDR3nt: TGTGCCAGCAGTTGGGGACAGACAAATCAGCCCCAGCATTTT
j_gene: TRBJ1-2; abundance: few; d_gene: NA; v_gene: TRBV12-3/TRBV12-4; CDR3aa: CASSLQEVDGYTF; CDR3nt: TGTGCCAGCAGTCTACAGGAGGTTGATGGCTACACCTTC
j_gene: TRBJ2-7; abundance: many; d_gene: NA; v_gene: TRBV3-1; CDR3aa: CASSPTRTGEQYF; CDR3nt: TGTGCCAGCAGCCCGACACGGACGGGGGAGCAGTACTTC
j_gene: TRBJ1-2; abundance: few; d_gene: NA; v_gene: TRBV5-1; CDR3aa: CASRLPQGGKNYGYTF; CDR3nt: TGCGCCAGCAGACTACCACAAGGGGGTAAAAATTATGGCTACACCTTC
j_gene: TRBJ2-7; abundance: many; d_gene: NA; v_gene: TRBV28; CDR3aa: CASTPGEGDSYEQYF; CDR3nt: TGTGCCAGCACCCCGGGAGAGGGAGACTCCTACGAGCAGTACTTC
j_gene: TRBJ2-2; abundance: NA; d_gene: NA; v_gene: TRBV19; CDR3aa: CASFGTPGELFF; CDR3nt: TGTGCCAGTTTCGGGACTCCCGGGGAGCTGTTTTTT
j_gene: TRBJ2-1; abundance: few; d_gene: TRBD2; v_gene: TRBV24-1; CDR3aa: CATSGSAGGRDEQFF; CDR3nt: TGTGCCACCAGTGGAAGTGCGGGAGGGCGGGATGAGCAGTTCTTC
j_gene: TRBJ2-5; abundance: NA; d_gene: TRBD2; v_gene: TRBV7-9; CDR3aa: CASSPRGAGGTQYF; CDR3nt: TGTGCCAGCAGCCCCCGAGGGGCGGGGGGGACCCAGTACTTC
j_gene: TRBJ2-7; abundance: many; d_gene: NA; v_gene: TRBV28; CDR3aa: CASSLGQSVRTYEQYF; CDR3nt: TGTGCCAGCAGCCTAGGACAGTCAGTACGTACCTACGAGCAGTACTTC
j_gene: TRBJ2-3; abundance: few; d_gene: NA; v_gene: TRBV15; CDR3aa: CATSRGELTDTQYF; CDR3nt: TGTGCCACCAGCAGAGGGGAGCTCACAGATACGCAGTATTTT
j_gene: TRBJ2-3; abundance: NA; d_gene: NA; v_gene: TRBV7-2; CDR3aa: CASSFGPFTDTQYF; CDR3nt: TGTGCCAGCAGCTTCGGGCCGTTCACAGATACGCAGTATTTT
j_gene: TRBJ2-7; abundance: NA; d_gene: NA; v_gene: TRBV24-1; CDR3aa: CATSASRGQGKDEQYF; CDR3nt: TGTGCCACCAGTGCGTCTCGGGGGCAGGGGAAGGACGAGCAGTACTTC